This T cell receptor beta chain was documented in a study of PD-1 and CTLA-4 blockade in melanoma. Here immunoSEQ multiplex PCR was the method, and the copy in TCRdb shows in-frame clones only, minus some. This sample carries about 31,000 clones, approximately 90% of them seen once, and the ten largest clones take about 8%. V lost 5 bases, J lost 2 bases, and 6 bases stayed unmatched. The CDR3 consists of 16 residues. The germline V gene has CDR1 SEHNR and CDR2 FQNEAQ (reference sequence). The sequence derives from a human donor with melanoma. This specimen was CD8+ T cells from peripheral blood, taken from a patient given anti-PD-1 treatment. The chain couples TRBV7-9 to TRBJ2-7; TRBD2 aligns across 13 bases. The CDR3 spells CASSPGTSGKPYEQYF. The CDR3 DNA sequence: TGTGCCAGCAGCCCCGGGACTAGCGGGAAACCCTACGAGCAGTACTTC.